One sample yielded the 14 T cell receptor beta chains listed below, sequenced in a study of cytomegalovirus exposure and HLA in healthy donors. PCR primers comprised 60 Vbeta and 13 Jbeta primers. Sequencing used immunoSEQ multiplex PCR; TCRdb keeps in-frame clones, though not all of them. The sample carries more than 85,000 clones, over 65% recorded once. Sequencing input: PBMCs. The receptors were gathered from a man aged 35-49 years in good health and CMV-seropositive.

The genes are TRBV7-2 and TRBJ2-7, with 11 nucleotides matching TRBD2. This CDR3 region has 15 residues. The germline V gene has CDR1 SGHTA and CDR2 FQGNSA. Trimming cost V 5 bases and J 3 bases; bases outside gene matches: 6. The CDR3 coding sequence is TGTGCCAGCAGCCATAGCGGGGGGGCTGTCTACGAGCAGTACTTC. This sequence encodes CASSHSGGAVYEQYF.

The V and J genes are TRBV2 and TRBJ2-1, with 13 positions matching TRBD2. From germline, CDR1 is SNHLY and CDR2 FYNNEI. The CDR3 sequence is 17 residues long. V lost 4 bases to trimming and J lost 5 bases; unmatched junction nucleotides: 8. In DNA, the CDR3 is TGTGCCAGCAGTGCCCCTACCGGGACTAGCGGGAACAATGAGCAGTTCTTC. Translated, it gives CASSAPTGTSGNNEQFF.

The genes are TRBV6-5 and TRBJ1-1; TRBD1 aligns across 8 bases. The length of the CDR3 is 14 residues. Germline loops: CDR1 MNHEY, CDR2 SVGAGI. The J segment lost 5 bases and the V segment lost 0 bases, leaving 2 bases of the junction unmatched. CDR3 residues: CASSYSQGATEAFF. The CDR3 nucleotides read TGTGCCAGCAGTTACTCTCAGGGGGCAACTGAAGCTTTCTTT.

In its sample, this clone was seen once. The rearrangement links TRBV7-2 to TRBJ2-1, with D perhaps TRBD1 (6 bases). Germline CDR1 is SGHTA and CDR2 is FQGNSA. The CDR3 spans 13 residues. Deletions cut 1 base from V and 12 bases from J, with 13 bases between. This CDR3 is CASSLVGVTGQFF. The CDR3 coding sequence is TGTGCCAGCAGCTTAGTAGGAGTGACAGGGCAGTTCTTC.

The chain joins TRBV7-9 to TRBJ1-3; 7 bases are shared with TRBD1. Germline V lookup: CDR1 SEHNR, CDR2 FQNEAQ (reference sequence). The CDR3 spans 15 residues. Germline trimming cut 4 bases from V and 0 bases from J; bases unmatched to any gene: 3. CDR3 DNA sequence: TGTGCCAGCAGCTCCGACAGGGTCTCTGGAAACACCATATATTTT. Translating gives CASSSDRVSGNTIYF.

This CDR3 reads CATSTRLAGSLLNEQFF. Here the CDR3 DNA reads TGTGCCACCAGTACCCGACTAGCGGGCTCCCTCCTCAATGAGCAGTTCTTC. The rearrangement uses TRBV15 and TRBJ2-1; 10 bases match TRBD2. Trimming took 6 bases from V and 6 from J; bases not matched to a gene: 14. Looked up from germline, CDR1 is LNHNV and CDR2 is YYDKDF (reference sequence). The CDR3 contains 17 residues.

The chain couples TRBV4-2 to TRBJ2-3, with D perhaps TRBD1 (6 bases). CDR1 and CDR2 from the germline V gene are LGHNA and YNFKEQ. V lost 0 bases and J lost 4, with 14 bases in between. This CDR3 contains 16 residues. The CDR3 is CASSQDGRAGADTQYF. DNA of the CDR3: TGTGCCAGCAGCCAAGACGGCAGGGCAGGGGCAGATACGCAGTATTTT.

The V call is TRBV6-1, the J call TRBJ1-1, with D possibly TRBD1 on 5 matching bases. The V and J ends lost 7 bases and 2 bases respectively, with 11 bases between them. Germline CDR1 and CDR2: MNHNS and SASEGT. There are 13 residues in the CDR3. The CDR3 bases are TGTGCCAGCACGACAGACTTCAACACTGAAGCTTTCTTT. Amino acids: CASTTDFNTEAFF.

CDR3 region: CASSVAEVGNSPLHF. CDR3 bases: TGTGCCAGCAGCGTGGCGGAGGTTGGGAATTCACCCCTCCACTTT. The chain uses TRBV9 and TRBJ1-6; D gene uncertain. CDR1 SGDLS and CDR2 YYNGEE come from the germline V gene. There are 15 residues in the CDR3. The V end was cut by 2 bases, the J end by 7 bases, with 13 bases between.

A remark on this clone: The junction differs from germline at one of its ends, possibly a read error. The chain combines TRBV10-3 with TRBJ1-1; possibly TRBD1 for D (6 bases). There are 14 residues in the CDR3. Germline lookup yields CDR1 ENHRY and CDR2 SYGVKD. The CDR3 is CASSESTGSTEAFF. The CDR3 nucleotides read TGCGCCAGCAGTGAGTCGACAGGAAGCACTGAAGCTTTCTTT.

The V call is TRBV7-2, the J call TRBJ2-1, with 7 bases lining up with TRBD1. CDR3 length: 14 residues. Germline V CDR1 and CDR2: SGHTA, FQGNSA. The ends lost 2 bases at V and 8 bases at J; junction bases unmatched: 6. The CDR3 spells CASSLYRGVDEQFF. The CDR3 DNA sequence: TGTGCCAGCAGCTTATACAGGGGTGTGGATGAGCAGTTCTTC.

The chain joins TRBV29-1 to TRBJ2-2, with 7 nucleotides matching TRBD1. In germline, CDR1 is SQVTM, CDR2 ANQGSEA. This CDR3 contains 14 residues. J was trimmed by 2 bases and V by 5 bases; bases with no gene match: 5. CDR3 amino acids: CSVYRDRNTGELFF. DNA for the CDR3: TGCAGCGTTTACAGGGACAGAAACACCGGGGAGCTGTTTTTT.

The rearrangement uses TRBV7-9 and TRBJ1-2; 7 bases line up with TRBD1. The CDR3 loop spans 12 amino acids. Germline CDR1 SEHNR, CDR2 FQNEAQ (reference sequence). V lost 4 bases and J lost 6; bases outside the gene matches: 2. In DNA form, the CDR3 reads TGTGCCAGCAGCTCACAGGGGAATGGCTACACCTTC. Translated: CASSSQGNGYTF.

This chain uses TRBV9 with TRBJ2-7; 10 bases are a match to TRBD2. Trimming at V came to 3 bases and at J to 1 base, leaving 4 bases not matched to a gene. Germline CDR1 SGDLS, CDR2 YYNGEE. The CDR3 has 15 amino acids. CDR3 DNA sequence: TGTGCCAGCAGCGGAGGGACTAGCGCTTCCTACGAGCAGTACTTC. It translates to CASSGGTSASYEQYF. The whole variable domain, remainder taken from reference TRBV9 and TRBJ2-7, is DSGVTQTPKHLITATGQRVTLRCSPRSGDLSVYWYQQSLDQGLQFLIQYYNGEERAKGNILERFSAQQFPDLHSELNLSSLELGDSALYFCASSGGTSASYEQYFGPGTRLTVT.